This entry concerns a single T cell receptor (beta chain). Its matching antigen is unknown. A read error may produce the germline difference seen at one junction end. Other DNA sequences in the sample encode the same CDR3. This CDR3 region has 16 residues. The V gene's germline CDR1 is SGHNT and CDR2 YENEEA. The repertoire was sequenced with immunoSEQ multiplex PCR; TCRdb's copy has only in-frame clones and lacks some. The data show about 220,000 clones, about 92% seen once. The sample is drawn from a study of T cell responses to AZD1222 COVID-19 vaccine. Study-wide points: White British people made up most donors, females outnumbered males, and clonal diversity was possibly underestimated. Distributed over spike, vaccine-associated CD4 TCRs predominated at 160-218 and 743-854.

The rearrangement uses TRBV11-3 and TRBJ2-5, with 9 bases aligning to TRBD2. This specimen consisted of peripheral blood, obtained on day 0 of MenACWY control vaccination. This TCR was sampled from an adult in good health. DNA of the CDR3: TGCGCCAGCAGCTTAGCGTTAGCGGGAGCCCAAGAGACCCAGTACTTC. It codes for CASSLALAGAQETQYF.